Listed below are T cell receptor beta chains from one sample, sequenced in a study of blood T cells in healthy people across ages. A single record per CDR3 protein comes from TCRdb applying MiXCR to the 5' RACE reads. This sample carries 1.4 million or so distinct CDR3 sequences, under 55% of them seen once, and the ten largest clones take just over 4%. Sequencing was carried out using blood. The receptor set was obtained from a young woman in good health. The CDR3 runs from the conserved cysteine through the conserved F or W. A D gene is named only where the DNA matches it firmly. Expanded clones get a size class; other rows say once, few or many, or leave the size out.

v_gene	abundance	j_gene	d_gene	CDR3nt	CDR3aa
TRBV7-2	-	TRBJ2-3	-	TGTGCCAGCAGCCTCGGACATTCGCCAGATACGCAGTATTTT	CASSLGHSPDTQYF
TRBV20-1	few	TRBJ1-5	-	TGCAGTGCTAGAGATTCCCCAGGAGGGGGTGGTCAGCCCCAGCATTTT	CSARDSPGGGGQPQHF
TRBV7-6	-	TRBJ2-1	-	TGTGCCGGCAGCTTAGGGCCGCACTCCTACAATGAGCAGTTCTTC	CAGSLGPHSYNEQFF
TRBV5-1	many	TRBJ2-3	-	TGTGCCAGCAGCTTGGGCAGGGGTAGCACAGATACGCAGTATTTT	CASSLGRGSTDTQYF
TRBV5-1	-	TRBJ2-5	TRBD1	TGCGCCAGCAGCTCGACCGGACAGGGGGCCAGGGAGACCCAGTACTTC	CASSSTGQGARETQYF
TRBV28	-	TRBJ2-5	-	TGTGCCAGCTGGGCAGGCCTAGAGACCCAGTACTTC	CASWAGLETQYF
TRBV12-3/TRBV12-4	few	TRBJ2-3	-	TGTGCCAGCAGTTTAGGGAAAGGATGGACAGATACGCAGTATTTT	CASSLGKGWTDTQYF
TRBV25-1	-	TRBJ1-2	-	TGTGCCAGCAGTGAATGGGGGGAGGGCTACACCTTC	CASSEWGEGYTF
TRBV9	-	TRBJ2-3	-	TGTGCCAGCAGCTTATCGGCAGGGTGGACAGATACGCAGTATTTT	CASSLSAGWTDTQYF
TRBV18	few	TRBJ2-7	TRBD1	TGTGCCAGCTCGATACAGGGGTTCTCCTACGAGCAGTACTTC	CASSIQGFSYEQYF
TRBV7-9	few	TRBJ1-3	-	TGTGCCAGCAGCCCCGGACGGCCCTCTGGAAACACCATATATTTT	CASSPGRPSGNTIYF
TRBV20-1	-	TRBJ1-2	-	TGCAGTGCTAGAGATCTCGCTGATTATGGCTACACCTTC	CSARDLADYGYTF
TRBV6-2/TRBV6-3	-	TRBJ2-1	-	TGTGCCAGCAGTTACTCTGTAGAAAACTACAATGAGCAGTTCTTC	CASSYSVENYNEQFF
TRBV20-1	-	TRBJ1-5	TRBD1	TGCAGTGCTAGAGATCGGCGGACAGGGCATCAGCCCCAGCATTTT	CSARDRRTGHQPQHF
TRBV12-3/TRBV12-4	-	TRBJ2-5	TRBD2	TGTGCCAGCAGTCCCCCGGCGGGAGAAGGAAATGAGCAGTACTTC	CASSPPAGEGNEQYF
TRBV6-5	-	TRBJ1-1	TRBD1	TGTACCAGCAGTCGGGACAGGGGGGCTGAAGCTTTCTTT	CTSSRDRGAEAFF
TRBV27	-	TRBJ1-5	-	TGTGCCAGCAGTCCGAAAATACATGGCCCAAGCAATCAGCCCCAGCATTTT	CASSPKIHGPSNQPQHF
TRBV4-1	-	TRBJ1-6	TRBD1	TGCGCCAGCAGCACTCCGGGACAGGGGACTCGAAAAGCCTCCTCACCCCTCCACTTT	CASSTPGQGTRKASSPLHF
TRBV29-1	-	TRBJ1-1	-	TGCAGCGTTGAACGAGGCACTAAAGCTTTCTTT	CSVERGTKAFF
TRBV15	-	TRBJ2-3	-	TGTGCCACCAGCAATAGCAAGGGGACAGATACGCAGTATTTT	CATSNSKGTDTQYF
TRBV10-3	-	TRBJ1-2	-	TGTGCCATCAGTGAGTCGGCAGGGGAAAACTATGGCTACACCTTC	CAISESAGENYGYTF
TRBV27	-	TRBJ1-6	TRBD1	TGTGCCAGCAGTCCTTGGACAGGCAATTCACCCCTCCACTTT	CASSPWTGNSPLHF
TRBV30	-	TRBJ1-6	-	TGTGCCTGGACTTGGCAGGGTGATTCACCCCTCCACTTT	CAWTWQGDSPLHF
TRBV7-9	-	TRBJ1-2	-	TGTGCCAGCAGCTTAGGTAGTGCGCCAAAGGGCTACACCTTC	CASSLGSAPKGYTF
TRBV2	-	TRBJ1-2	TRBD1	TGTGCCAGCAGTATTGACAGGGGGCTTGGTGGCTACACCTTC	CASSIDRGLGGYTF
TRBV5-5	-	TRBJ1-5	-	TGTGCCAGCAGCATTGTGGCAGGTCATCAGCCCCAGCATTTT	CASSIVAGHQPQHF
TRBV5-1	few	TRBJ1-5	-	TGCGCCAGCAGCTTGGTCAGTCAGTTTCATCAGCCCCAGCATTTT	CASSLVSQFHQPQHF
TRBV4-3	few	TRBJ2-3	-	TGCGCCAGCAGCCAAGATCTGTTAGACAGCACAGATACGCAGTATTTT	CASSQDLLDSTDTQYF
TRBV6-6	-	TRBJ2-1	-	TGTGCCAGCACCCAGGGGTATGGTGAGCAGTTCTTC	CASTQGYGEQFF
TRBV7-2	many	TRBJ2-7	-	TGTGCCAGCAGCTTAAGAGTTTCGGTTTGGCAGAAGGACTCCTACGAGCAGTACTTC	CASSLRVSVWQKDSYEQYF
TRBV3-1	-	TRBJ2-5	-	TGTGCCAGCAGCCCAAACGGAGGGGATGCCGAGACCCAGTACTTC	CASSPNGGDAETQYF
TRBV7-6	-	TRBJ1-1	TRBD1	TGTGCCAGCAGCTTAACATATTCCAACAGGGGGCTGAACACTGAAACTTTCTTT	CASSLTYSNRGLNTETFF
TRBV7-2	-	TRBJ1-2	-	TGTGCCAGCAGCGTGGGACGAGGGAACTCTAACTATGGCTACACCTTC	CASSVGRGNSNYGYTF
TRBV2	-	TRBJ2-5	TRBD2	TGTGCCAGCAGTACTACGGGGGGGCCTAGAGAGACCCAGTACTTC	CASSTTGGPRETQYF
TRBV12-5	-	TRBJ2-1	TRBD1	TGTGCTAGTGGCTCTATTTCACCGGGACAGGTGTACAATGAGCAGTTCTTC	CASGSISPGQVYNEQFF
TRBV7-2	many	TRBJ1-5	-	TGTGCCAGCAGCTTAGATGTGGGGAGTGTGCAGCCCCAGCATTTT	CASSLDVGSVQPQHF
TRBV7-3	-	TRBJ2-3	-	TGTGCCAGCAGTTCCGCCAACGGAGTCACAGATACGCAGTATTTT	CASSSANGVTDTQYF
TRBV10-3	-	TRBJ1-4	-	TGTGCCATCAGTGAGACCGGAAATAATGAAAAACTGTTTTTT	CAISETGNNEKLFF
TRBV6-2/TRBV6-3	few	TRBJ1-5	-	TGTGCCAGCAGTTACGGTCAGCTTTATAGCAATCAGCCCCAGCATTTT	CASSYGQLYSNQPQHF
TRBV7-9	-	TRBJ2-1	TRBD2	TGTGCCAGCAATAGCGGGAGGAACAATGAGCAGTTCTTC	CASNSGRNNEQFF
TRBV4-3	-	TRBJ1-4	-	TGCGCCAGCAGCCAAGAGGGGATAACTAATGAAAAACTGTTTTTT	CASSQEGITNEKLFF